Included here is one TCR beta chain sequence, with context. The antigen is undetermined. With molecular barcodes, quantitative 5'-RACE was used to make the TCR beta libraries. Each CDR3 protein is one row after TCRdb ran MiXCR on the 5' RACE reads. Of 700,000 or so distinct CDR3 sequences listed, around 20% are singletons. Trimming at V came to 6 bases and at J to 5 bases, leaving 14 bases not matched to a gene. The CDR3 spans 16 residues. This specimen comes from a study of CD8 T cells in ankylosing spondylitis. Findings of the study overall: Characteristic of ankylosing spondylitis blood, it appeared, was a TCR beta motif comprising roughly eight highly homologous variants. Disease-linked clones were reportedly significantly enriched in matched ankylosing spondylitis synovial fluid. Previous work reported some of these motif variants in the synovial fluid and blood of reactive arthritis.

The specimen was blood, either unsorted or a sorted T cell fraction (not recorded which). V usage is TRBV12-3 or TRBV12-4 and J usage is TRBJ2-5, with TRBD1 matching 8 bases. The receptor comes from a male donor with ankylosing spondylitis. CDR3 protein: CASSRSRGQGSETQYF. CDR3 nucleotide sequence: TGTGCCAGCAGCCGCTCCAGGGGGCAGGGATCCGAGACCCAGTACTTC.